The rows below give T cell receptor beta chains drawn from one sample of a study of regulatory T cells in long-lasting Graves disease. TCRdb reanalysed the multiplex PCR reads using MiXCR and keeps one entry per CDR3 protein. The data show more than 450,000 distinct CDR3 sequences, about 17% seen once. The same data also went into a second study, on T cells in Graves' hyperthyroidism and ophthalmopathy.

The specimen was peripheral blood mononuclear cells (PBMCs), collected at new diagnosis, from a patient treated with antithyroid drugs. The receptor set was obtained from a man aged 35 to 55 with Graves disease. CDR3s include the opening cysteine and the closing phenylalanine or tryptophan. Fields, in order: J gene, clone size, CDR3 length, V gene, D gene, CDR3 DNA, CDR3 protein. A D gene is named only where the DNA matches it firmly. Clone sizes are given selectively: once, few, many, or a class where the clone is expanded.

>TRBJ2-1|many|14|TRBV28|.
TGTGCCAGCAGTTTATTCTCGACAGGTACTGGGCAGTTCTTC
CASSLFSTGTGQFF
>TRBJ2-7|.|15|TRBV6-9|TRBD1
TGTGCCAGCAGTTACTTCCTGACAGGGGACTACGAGCAGTACTTC
CASSYFLTGDYEQYF
>TRBJ2-7|.|14|TRBV11-2|.
TGTGCCAGCAGTACCGACAGCCACTCCTACGAGCAGTACTTC
CASSTDSHSYEQYF
>TRBJ2-3|many|15|TRBV12-3/TRBV12-4|TRBD1
TGTGCCAGCAGGGGTGACAGGGGGGATTTCAGGAAGCAGTATTTT
CASRGDRGDFRKQYF
>TRBJ2-4|many|17|TRBV30|TRBD2
TGTGCCTGGAATCCCCTAGCGGGATTGGGAGCCAAAAACATTCAGTACTTC
CAWNPLAGLGAKNIQYF
>TRBJ2-7|many|16|TRBV3-1|TRBD2
TGTGCCAGCAGCCAAGATCAAGCGGGACTGTCCTACGAGCAGTACTTC
CASSQDQAGLSYEQYF
>TRBJ1-4|few|15|TRBV5-1|TRBD1
TGCGCCAGCAGTTCGGATGGACAGGGGAATGAAAAACTGTTTTTT
CASSSDGQGNEKLFF
>TRBJ1-2|many|15|TRBV11-2|.
TGTGCCAGCAGTCAGTCGGCAGGCCATAACTATGGCTACACCTTC
CASSQSAGHNYGYTF
>TRBJ2-5|many|12|TRBV5-1|.
TGCGCCAGCAGCGGCCGATCGGAGACCCAGTACTTC
CASSGRSETQYF
>TRBJ2-1|few|14|TRBV5-1|.
TGCGCCAGCAGCTTTAGTGTTGCTCCGGATGAGCAGTTCTTC
CASSFSVAPDEQFF
>TRBJ2-1|many|16|TRBV24-1|TRBD1
TGTGCCACCAGTGATTCAGGGGGCGGATTAAGCAATGAGCAGTTCTTC
CATSDSGGGLSNEQFF
>TRBJ2-7|many|18|TRBV28|TRBD2
TGTGCCAGCAGTTTAACCCCCCCAGCTAGCGGGAGTCTCAGCGAGCAGTACTTC
CASSLTPPASGSLSEQYF
>TRBJ2-3|many|18|TRBV30|.
TGTGCCTGGAGTGTACCTGAGGGATGGGAGGCCTTCACAGATACGCAGTATTTT
CAWSVPEGWEAFTDTQYF
>TRBJ1-1|few|15|TRBV28|.
TGTGCCAGCAGTTCCGCGGGACTTGTGGGCACTGAAGCTTTCTTT
CASSSAGLVGTEAFF
>TRBJ2-2|many|15|TRBV2|.
TGTGCCAGCAGTGAGCGGGCCACATACACCGGGGAGCTGTTTTTT
CASSERATYTGELFF
>TRBJ1-5|few|12|TRBV28|.
TGTGCCAGCAGTTTATGGAATCAGCCCCAGCATTTT
CASSLWNQPQHF
>TRBJ2-7|many|14|TRBV10-3|TRBD2
TGTGCCATCAGTGAAGTAGCGGGAGGTTACGAGCAGTACTTC
CAISEVAGGYEQYF
>TRBJ2-7|.|15|TRBV27|.
TGTGCCAGCAGCTGGGGGACGGACCCTACTTACGAGCAGTACTTC
CASSWGTDPTYEQYF
>TRBJ2-3|.|16|TRBV20-1|TRBD2
TGCAGTGCTAGAGATCCGGCTAGCGGGAGTGCAGATACGCAGTATTTT
CSARDPASGSADTQYF
>TRBJ2-1|many|14|TRBV2|.
TGTGCCAGCAGAGGGATAGGGTTGACCGATGAGCAGTTCTTC
CASRGIGLTDEQFF
>TRBJ2-7|many|16|TRBV30|TRBD2
TGTGCCTGGAGTGTACGGGCTAGCGGGACCACCTACGAGCAGTACTTC
CAWSVRASGTTYEQYF
>TRBJ2-1|many|14|TRBV2|.
TGTGCCAGCAGTGAGGGGACAACTTACAATGAGCAGTTCTTC
CASSEGTTYNEQFF
>TRBJ1-1|.|14|TRBV10-3|TRBD1
TGTGCCATCAGCCCGGGACAGGGTTTCACTGAAGCTTTCTTT
CAISPGQGFTEAFF
>TRBJ1-5|few|15|TRBV20-1|.
TGCAGTGCTGCCAGAACAGGGCTTAGCAATCAGCCCCAGCATTTT
CSAARTGLSNQPQHF
>TRBJ1-5|.|15|TRBV28|TRBD1
TGTGCCAGCAGTTCTTCCCGGGACAGGGGACAGCCCCAGCATTTT
CASSSSRDRGQPQHF
>TRBJ1-1|many|13|TRBV7-9|.
TGTGCCAGCAGCTTAGTCACGAACACTGAAGCTTTCTTT
CASSLVTNTEAFF
>TRBJ2-7|many|14|TRBV12-3/TRBV12-4|TRBD2
TGTGCCAGCAGTTACCGGGAGGGCCCCTACGAGCAGTACTTC
CASSYREGPYEQYF
>TRBJ1-2|many|14|TRBV6-1|.
TGTGCCAGCAGTGAAGCTAGGAATAACTATGGCTACACCTTC
CASSEARNNYGYTF
>TRBJ1-2|.|14|TRBV6-1|.
TGTGCCAGCAGCAACGGAAAACAGGGCTCTGGCTACACCTTC
CASSNGKQGSGYTF
>TRBJ2-7|many|16|TRBV28|.
TGTGCCAGCAGTTCCCTCCAGGGGCCGCTCTCCTACGAGCAGTACTTC
CASSSLQGPLSYEQYF
>TRBJ2-1|few|14|TRBV12-3/TRBV12-4|.
TGTGCCAGCTCCCCCAACCGGGACTTCAATGAGCAGTTCTTC
CASSPNRDFNEQFF
>TRBJ2-3|.|14|TRBV14|.
TGTGCCAGCAGCTTGTTCTGGGGGGCAGATACGCAGTATTTT
CASSLFWGADTQYF
>TRBJ2-1|.|16|TRBV27|TRBD2
TGTGCCAGCAGTTCGGGACTAGCGGGAGCGGGTAGTGAGCAGTTCTTC
CASSSGLAGAGSEQFF
>TRBJ1-2|few|14|TRBV18|.
TGTGCCAGCAGTCGGGGGGACACCTTCTATGGCTACACCTTC
CASSRGDTFYGYTF
>TRBJ2-1|many|16|TRBV28|TRBD2
TGTGCCAGCAGTCCGACTAGCGGGAGGGAGTACAATGAGCAGTTCTTC
CASSPTSGREYNEQFF
>TRBJ2-7|few|15|TRBV2|TRBD2
TGTGCCAGCGGAGGACTAGCGGGCCCGTCCTACGAGCAGTACTTC
CASGGLAGPSYEQYF
>TRBJ2-3|many|17|TRBV13|TRBD2
TGTGCCAGCAGCAAAAGACTAGCGGGAGCCTCCGGCGATACGCAGTATTTT
CASSKRLAGASGDTQYF
>TRBJ1-4|many|15|TRBV2|.
TGTGCCAGCAGTCTGGACGGGGGGCGCGGTGAAAAACTGTTTTTT
CASSLDGGRGEKLFF
>TRBJ1-2|few|14|TRBV6-5|.
TGTGCCAGCAGTTACGGCATACCAAGCGTCGGCTACACCTTC
CASSYGIPSVGYTF
>TRBJ2-7|many|13|TRBV14|.
TGTGCCAGCAGCCAGCGACTTGGGGGCGAGCAGTACTTC
CASSQRLGGEQYF
>TRBJ2-5|.|12|TRBV19|.
TGTGCCAGTCGAGGGGAGGAAGAGACCCAGTACTTC
CASRGEEETQYF
>TRBJ1-2|few|16|TRBV6-5|TRBD1
TGTGCCAGCAGTTGGCCTCGGGACAGGGGGCGTCGAGGCTACACCTTC
CASSWPRDRGRRGYTF
>TRBJ1-2|.|13|TRBV5-6|.
TGTGCCAGCAGCCTGACGGGGTATAGGGGCTACACCTTC
CASSLTGYRGYTF
>TRBJ2-6|many|15|TRBV6-1|.
TGTGCCAGCAGTGACCGGGCTAGAAATCCCAAGGACCTGACTTTC
CASSDRARNPKDLTF
>TRBJ2-1|many|12|TRBV7-9|TRBD1
TGTGCCAGCAGCCTAAGCGGAGACAGGGAATTCTTC
CASSLSGDREFF
>TRBJ2-1|few|14|TRBV28|TRBD2
TGTGCCAGCACCCAAGCGGGAGTTCACAGGTCAGGGTTCTTC
CASTQAGVHRSGFF
>TRBJ2-3|.|15|TRBV6-1|.
TGTGCCAGCAGTGTAGCCCGGACCGGCACAGATACGCAGTATTTT
CASSVARTGTDTQYF
>TRBJ2-3|.|12|TRBV27|.
TGTGCCAGCAGTTTTGTTCAGGGTACGCAGTATTTT
CASSFVQGTQYF
>TRBJ1-1|.|12|TRBV2|TRBD1
TGTGCCAACAGGGGGGTGAGCACTGAAGCTTTCTTT
CANRGVSTEAFF
>TRBJ2-7|few|14|TRBV20-1|TRBD2
TGCAGTGCCGGGAGGGCGGGGAGCTCCTACGAGCAGTACTTC
CSAGRAGSSYEQYF
>TRBJ2-1|many|15|TRBV5-1|.
TGCGCCAGCAGCTTAAACGGTAACTCCTACAATGAGCAGTTCTTC
CASSLNGNSYNEQFF
>TRBJ1-5|few|14|TRBV5-1|.
TGCGCCAGCAGCTTGGGGGCCACCAATCAGCCCCAGCATTTT
CASSLGATNQPQHF